This T cell receptor beta chain came from a study of vaccination and CD4 T cells after COVID-19. The Oncomine TCR Beta short-read assay was applied to DNA of cultured CD4+ T cells. TCRdb reprocessed the PCR reads with MiXCR, giving one entry per CDR3 protein. The repertoire holds about 11,000 distinct CDR3 sequences, with 69% as singletons. The CDR3 consists of 17 residues. Trimming removed 1 base at V and 0 bases at J, with 12 bases between. Germline V lookup: CDR1 KGHSH, CDR2 LQKENI. About this clonotype: Its target is not known.

Noted treatment: approximately nine-day PBMC culture with coronavirus spike peptide pools or control peptides (ViraFEST assay). Sequenced: CD4+ T cells from blood, cultured in vitro. The TCR originated in a human donor who had recovered from COVID-19. The chain links TRBV18 to TRBJ1-4; D is uncertain. CDR3 region: CASSPLMPAATNEKLFF. The CDR3 region has the DNA TGTGCCAGCTCACCACTTATGCCGGCAGCAACTAATGAAAAACTGTTTTTT.